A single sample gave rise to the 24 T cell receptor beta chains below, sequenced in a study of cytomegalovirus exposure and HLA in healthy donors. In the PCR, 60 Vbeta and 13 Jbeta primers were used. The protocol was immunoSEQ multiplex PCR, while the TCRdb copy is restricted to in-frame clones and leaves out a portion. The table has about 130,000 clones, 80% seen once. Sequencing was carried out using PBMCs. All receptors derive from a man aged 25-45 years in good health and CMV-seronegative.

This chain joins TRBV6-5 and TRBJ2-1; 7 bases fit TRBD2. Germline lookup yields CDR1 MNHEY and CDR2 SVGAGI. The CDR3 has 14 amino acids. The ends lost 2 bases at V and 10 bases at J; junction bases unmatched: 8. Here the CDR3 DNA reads TGTGCCAGCAGTTACGGGGGAGGGTTTGGGGAGCAGTTCTTC. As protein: CASSYGGGFGEQFF.

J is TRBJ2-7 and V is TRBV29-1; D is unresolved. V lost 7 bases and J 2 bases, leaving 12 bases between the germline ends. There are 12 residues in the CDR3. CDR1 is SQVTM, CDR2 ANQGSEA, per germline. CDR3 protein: CSAVTDTYEQYF. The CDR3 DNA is TGCAGCGCCGTAACTGATACCTACGAGCAGTACTTC.

The chain's CDR3 is CASSARQGQETQYF. Written as DNA, the CDR3 is TGTGCCAGCAGCGCCAGACAGGGGCAAGAGACCCAGTACTTC. This chain joins TRBV7-8 and TRBJ2-5, with 8 bases that match TRBD1. This CDR3 spans 14 amino acids. Germline CDR1 is SGHVS and CDR2 is FQNEAQ. J gave up 2 bases and V 5 bases, and 4 bases lay outside the gene matches. The variable domain in full, completed from reference TRBV7-8 and TRBJ2-5, reads GAGVSQSPRYKVAKRGQDVALRCDPISGHVSLFWYQQALGQGPEFLTYFQNEAQLDKSGLPSDRFFAERPEGSVSTLKIQRTQQEDSAVYLCASSARQGQETQYFGPGTRLLVL.

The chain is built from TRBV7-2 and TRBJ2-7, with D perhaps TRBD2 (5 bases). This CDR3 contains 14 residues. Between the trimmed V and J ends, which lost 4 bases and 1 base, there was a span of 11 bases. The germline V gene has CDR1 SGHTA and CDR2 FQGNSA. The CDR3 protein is CASSSGVKSYEQYF. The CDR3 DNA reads TGTGCCAGCAGCTCCGGGGTTAAGTCCTACGAGCAGTACTTC.

In DNA, the CDR3 is TGTGCCAGCGGGGAGATTTCGGACACTGAAGCTTTCTTT. This encodes CASGEISDTEAFF. The chain recombines TRBV6-5 with TRBJ1-1, with D uncertain. Germline V gives CDR1 MNHEY, CDR2 SVGAGI. The CDR3 sequence is 13 residues long. V shed 8 bases and J shed 3 bases, with 13 bases lying between them.

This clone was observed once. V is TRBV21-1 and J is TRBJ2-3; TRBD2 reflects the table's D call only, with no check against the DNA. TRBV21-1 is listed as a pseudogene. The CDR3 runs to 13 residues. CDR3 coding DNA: TGTGCAAAAGGACGGGGGTGTGCAGATACGCAGTATTTT. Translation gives CAKGRGCADTQYF.

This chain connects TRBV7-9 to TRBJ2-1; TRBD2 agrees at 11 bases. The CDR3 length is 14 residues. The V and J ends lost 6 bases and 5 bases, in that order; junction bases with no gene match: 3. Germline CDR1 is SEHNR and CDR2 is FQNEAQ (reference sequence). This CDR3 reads CASRPSGGNNEQFF. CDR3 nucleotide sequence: TGTGCCAGCAGACCTAGCGGGGGGAACAATGAGCAGTTCTTC.

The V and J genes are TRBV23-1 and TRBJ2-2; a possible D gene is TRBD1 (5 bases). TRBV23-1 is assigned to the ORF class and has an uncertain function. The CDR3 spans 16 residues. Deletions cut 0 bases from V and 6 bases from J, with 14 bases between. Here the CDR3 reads CASSQSGPSGSGELFF. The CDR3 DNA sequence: TGCGCCAGCAGTCAATCCGGACCCTCAGGGTCCGGGGAGCTGTTTTTT.

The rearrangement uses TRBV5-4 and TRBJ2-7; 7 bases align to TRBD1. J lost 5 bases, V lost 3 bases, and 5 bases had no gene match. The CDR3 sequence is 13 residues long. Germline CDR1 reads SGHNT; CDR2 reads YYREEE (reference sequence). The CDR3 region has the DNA TGTGCCAGCAGCTCCGACAGGGTAAACGAGCAGTACTTC. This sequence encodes CASSSDRVNEQYF.

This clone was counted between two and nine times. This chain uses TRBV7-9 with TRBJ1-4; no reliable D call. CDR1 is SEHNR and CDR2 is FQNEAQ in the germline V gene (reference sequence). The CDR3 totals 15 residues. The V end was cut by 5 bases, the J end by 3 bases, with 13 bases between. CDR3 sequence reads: CASSMTGDPNEKLFF. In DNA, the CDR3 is TGTGCCAGCAGCATGACCGGGGATCCTAATGAAAAACTGTTTTTT.

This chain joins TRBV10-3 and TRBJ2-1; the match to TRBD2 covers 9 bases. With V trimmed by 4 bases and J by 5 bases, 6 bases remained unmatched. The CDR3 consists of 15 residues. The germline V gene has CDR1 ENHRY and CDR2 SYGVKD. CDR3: CAISAGLALNNEQFF. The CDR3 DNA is TGTGCCATCAGTGCTGGACTAGCGTTAAACAATGAGCAGTTCTTC.

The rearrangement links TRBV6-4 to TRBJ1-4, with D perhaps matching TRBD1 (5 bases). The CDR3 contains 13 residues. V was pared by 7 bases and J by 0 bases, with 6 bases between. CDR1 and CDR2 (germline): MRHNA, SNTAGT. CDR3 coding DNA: TGTGCCAGCAAGGGGACAACTAATGAAAAACTGTTTTTT. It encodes CASKGTTNEKLFF.

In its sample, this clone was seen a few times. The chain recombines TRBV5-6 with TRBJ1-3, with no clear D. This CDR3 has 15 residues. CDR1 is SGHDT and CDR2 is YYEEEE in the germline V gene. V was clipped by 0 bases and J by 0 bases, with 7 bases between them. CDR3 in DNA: TGTGCCAGCAGCTTGGCCCAGGTCTCTGGAAACACCATATATTTT. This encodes CASSLAQVSGNTIYF.

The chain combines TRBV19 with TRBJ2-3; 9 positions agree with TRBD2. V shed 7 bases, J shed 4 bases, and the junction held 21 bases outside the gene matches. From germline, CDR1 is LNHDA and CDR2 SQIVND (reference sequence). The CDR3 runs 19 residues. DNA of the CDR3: TGTGCCAGTATGATCGGGGGTAGGCGGGAGGGATGGGCGGCAGATACGCAGTATTTT. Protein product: CASMIGGRREGWAADTQYF. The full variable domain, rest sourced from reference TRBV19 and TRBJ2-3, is DGGITQSPKYLFRKEGQNVTLSCEQNLNHDAMYWYRQDPGQGLRLIYYSQIVNDFQKGDIAEGYSVSREKKESFPLTVTSAQKNPTAFYLCASMIGGRREGWAADTQYFGPGTRLTVL.

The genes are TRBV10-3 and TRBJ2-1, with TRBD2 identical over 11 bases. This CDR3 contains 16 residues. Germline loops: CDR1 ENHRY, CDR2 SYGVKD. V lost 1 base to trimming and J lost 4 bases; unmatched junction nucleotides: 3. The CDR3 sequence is CAISEFGTSGYNEQFF. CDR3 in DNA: TGTGCCATCAGTGAGTTCGGGACTAGCGGATACAATGAGCAGTTCTTC.

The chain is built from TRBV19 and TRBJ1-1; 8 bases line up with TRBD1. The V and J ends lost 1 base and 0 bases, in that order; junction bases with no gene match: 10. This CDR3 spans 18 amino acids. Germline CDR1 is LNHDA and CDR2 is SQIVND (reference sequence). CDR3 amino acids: CASSIGTGGTGMNTEAFF. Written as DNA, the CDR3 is TGTGCCAGTAGTATAGGCACAGGGGGAACTGGGATGAACACTGAAGCTTTCTTT.

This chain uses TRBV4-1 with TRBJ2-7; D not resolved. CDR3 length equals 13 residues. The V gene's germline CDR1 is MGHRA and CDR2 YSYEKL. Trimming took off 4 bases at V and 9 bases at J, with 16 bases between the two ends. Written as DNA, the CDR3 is TGCGCCAGCAGCCGCATAGGCGGTATCTGGCAGTACTTC. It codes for CASSRIGGIWQYF.

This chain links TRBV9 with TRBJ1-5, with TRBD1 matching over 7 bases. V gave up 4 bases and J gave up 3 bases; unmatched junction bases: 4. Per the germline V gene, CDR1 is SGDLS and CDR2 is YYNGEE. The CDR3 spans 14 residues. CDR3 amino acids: CASSHGTVNQPQHF. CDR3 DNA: TGTGCCAGCAGCCACGGGACAGTCAATCAGCCCCAGCATTTT. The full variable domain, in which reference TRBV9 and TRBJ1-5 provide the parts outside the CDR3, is DSGVTQTPKHLITATGQRVTLRCSPRSGDLSVYWYQQSLDQGLQFLIQYYNGEERAKGNILERFSAQQFPDLHSELNLSSLELGDSALYFCASSHGTVNQPQHFGDGTRLSIL.

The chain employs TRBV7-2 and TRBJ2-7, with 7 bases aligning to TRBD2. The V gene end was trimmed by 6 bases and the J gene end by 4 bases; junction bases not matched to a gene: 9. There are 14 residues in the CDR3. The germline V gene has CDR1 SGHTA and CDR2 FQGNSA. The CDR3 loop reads CASRESGTFYEQYF. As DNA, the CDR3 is TGTGCCAGCAGAGAGAGCGGGACTTTTTACGAGCAGTACTTC. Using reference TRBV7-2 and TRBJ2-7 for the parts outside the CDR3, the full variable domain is GAGVSQSPSNKVTEKGKDVELRCDPISGHTALYWYRQSLGQGLEFLIYFQGNSAPDKSGLPSDRFSAERTGGSVSTLTIQRTQQEDSAVYLCASRESGTFYEQYFGPGTRLTVT.

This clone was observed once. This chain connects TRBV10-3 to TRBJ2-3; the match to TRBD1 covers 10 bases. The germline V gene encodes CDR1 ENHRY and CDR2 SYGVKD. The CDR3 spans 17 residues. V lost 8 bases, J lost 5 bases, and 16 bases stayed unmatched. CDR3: CAIHNPGQGRTGDTQYF. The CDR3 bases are TGTGCCATCCACAACCCGGGACAGGGGAGAACTGGAGATACGCAGTATTTT.

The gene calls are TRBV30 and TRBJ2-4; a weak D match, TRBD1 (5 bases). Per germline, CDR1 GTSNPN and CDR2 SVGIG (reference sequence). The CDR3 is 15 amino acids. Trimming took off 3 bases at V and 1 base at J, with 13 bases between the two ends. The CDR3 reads CAWRGPAGAKNIQYF. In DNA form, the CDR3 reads TGTGCCTGGAGGGGGCCGGCAGGGGCCAAAAACATTCAGTACTTC.

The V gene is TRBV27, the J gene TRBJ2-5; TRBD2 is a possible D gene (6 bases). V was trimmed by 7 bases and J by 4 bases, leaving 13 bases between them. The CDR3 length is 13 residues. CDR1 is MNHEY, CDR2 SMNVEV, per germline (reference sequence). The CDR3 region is CASTSSGVETQYF. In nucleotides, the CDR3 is TGTGCCAGCACTTCGTCGGGGGTAGAGACCCAGTACTTC.

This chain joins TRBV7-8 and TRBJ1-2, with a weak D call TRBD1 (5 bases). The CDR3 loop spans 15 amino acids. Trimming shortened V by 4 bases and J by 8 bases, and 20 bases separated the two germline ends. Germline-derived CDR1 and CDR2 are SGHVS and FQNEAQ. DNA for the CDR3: TGTGCCAGCAGCTATAGGGACTTAGAGGGGAGCGGCTACACCTTC. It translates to CASSYRDLEGSGYTF.

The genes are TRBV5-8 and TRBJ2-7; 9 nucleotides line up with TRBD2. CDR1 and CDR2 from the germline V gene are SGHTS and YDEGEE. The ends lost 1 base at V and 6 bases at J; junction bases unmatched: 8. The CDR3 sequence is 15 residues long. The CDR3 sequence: CASSLWRGRAGEQYF. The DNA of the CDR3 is TGTGCCAGCAGCTTGTGGCGCGGGAGGGCCGGCGAGCAGTACTTC.